These 31 T cell receptor beta chains were all obtained from the same sample, sequenced in a study of cytomegalovirus exposure and HLA in healthy donors. Primers: 60 Vbeta forward and 13 Jbeta reverse. TCRdb's table, derived via immunoSEQ multiplex PCR, lists solely in-frame clones and lacks some. This repertoire shows around 70,000 clones, approximately 60% found once; its top ten account for 2.8%. The sample taken for sequencing was PBMCs. The receptors originated from a man in his thirties or forties in good health and CMV-seronegative.

This clone has just a few counts. The chain couples TRBV10-3 to TRBJ2-7, with 7 bases matching TRBD2. After removal of 6 bases from V and 3 bases from J, the junction contained 11 bases not matched to a gene. CDR1 and CDR2 (germline): ENHRY, SYGVKD. The CDR3 extends over 15 amino acids. Written as DNA, the CDR3 is TGTGCCATCAGAGACTCGGGGGGAAATAGCTACGAGCAGTACTTC. Amino acids: CAIRDSGGNSYEQYF.

The chain uses TRBV18 and TRBJ1-1; 8 bases are a match to TRBD1. The CDR3 loop spans 14 amino acids. The V gene end was trimmed by 3 bases and the J gene end by 6 bases; junction bases not matched to a gene: 6. CDR1 and CDR2 from the germline V gene are KGHSH and LQKENI. CDR3 loop: CASSPPDRVAEAFF. CDR3 in DNA: TGTGCCAGCTCACCGCCGGACAGGGTCGCTGAAGCTTTCTTT.

J is TRBJ1-1 and V is TRBV2; the D gene is possibly TRBD1 (5 bases). Germline values: CDR1 SNHLY, CDR2 FYNNEI. V dropped 4 bases and J dropped 1 base, with 7 bases sitting between them. The CDR3 is 13 amino acids. CDR3: CASSVGQNTEAFF. The CDR3 DNA reads as TGTGCCAGCAGTGTAGGACAGAACACTGAAGCTTTCTTT.

The V gene is TRBV9, the J gene TRBJ1-5; D is uncertain. This CDR3 comprises 13 residues. V was pared by 3 bases and J by 5 bases, with 9 bases between. Germline assignment: CDR1 SGDLS and CDR2 YYNGEE. CDR3 in amino acids: CASSGSGYQPQHF. The CDR3 nucleotides read TGTGCCAGCAGCGGCTCGGGGTATCAGCCCCAGCATTTT. Full variable domain (rest looked up from reference TRBV9 and TRBJ1-5): DSGVTQTPKHLITATGQRVTLRCSPRSGDLSVYWYQQSLDQGLQFLIQYYNGEERAKGNILERFSAQQFPDLHSELNLSSLELGDSALYFCASSGSGYQPQHFGDGTRLSIL.

V is TRBV6-5 and J is TRBJ2-5; 7 bases align to TRBD2. The CDR3 spans 15 residues. Looked up from germline, CDR1 is MNHEY and CDR2 is SVGAGI. V shed 2 bases and J 3 bases; nucleotides not matched to a gene: 6. CDR3 sequence (DNA): TGTGCCAGCAGTTACGGGGTTGCGGGGGAAGAGACCCAGTACTTC. It specifies CASSYGVAGEETQYF.

The DNA for the CDR3 is TGCGCCAGCAGCCTGGCTCCGGACAGGGAGGACCAAGAGACCCAGTACTTC. Encoded protein: CASSLAPDREDQETQYF. The chain uses TRBV4-1 and TRBJ2-5; TRBD1 matches 8 bases. Per germline, CDR1 MGHRA and CDR2 YSYEKL. Trimming cost V 4 bases and J 0 bases; bases outside gene matches: 10. This CDR3 contains 17 residues.

The rearrangement links TRBV7-3 to TRBJ1-2, with D hard to call. Germline V gives CDR1 SGHTA, CDR2 FQGTGA. CDR3 length: 15 amino acids. The V end was cut by 1 base, the J end by 0 bases, with 9 bases between. The CDR3 spells CASSLKPGPNYGYTF. DNA of the CDR3: TGTGCCAGCAGCTTAAAGCCAGGCCCTAACTATGGCTACACCTTC.

Here the CDR3 reads CSVEAGGPGTQYF. DNA of the CDR3: TGCAGCGTTGAAGCGGGGGGGCCAGGGACCCAGTACTTC. The chain uses TRBV29-1 and TRBJ2-5; 8 bases align to TRBD2. Trimming at V came to 1 base and at J to 7 bases, leaving 5 bases not matched to a gene. Germline V gene lookup returns CDR1 SQVTM and CDR2 ANQGSEA. CDR3 length: 13 amino acids.

J is TRBJ2-3 and V is TRBV6-5; 9 bases fit TRBD2. The CDR3 loop spans 16 amino acids. Germline-derived CDR1 and CDR2 are MNHEY and SVGAGI. V shed 0 bases and J 5 bases; nucleotides not matched to a gene: 6. In DNA, the CDR3 is TGTGCCAGCAGTTACTCTGGCGGGGGGGCAGGAGATACGCAGTATTTT. Translating it yields CASSYSGGGAGDTQYF.

The sample holds a few counts of this clone. The chain combines TRBV2 with TRBJ1-1; tentatively, D is TRBD1 (5 bases). Between the trimmed V and J ends, which lost 3 bases and 7 bases, there was a span of 12 bases. This CDR3 contains 13 residues. The germline CDR1 and CDR2 sequences are SNHLY and FYNNEI. CDR3 DNA sequence: TGTGCCAGCAGTGAGACAATACAGGATGAAGCTTTCTTT. This translates into CASSETIQDEAFF.

The CDR3, as DNA: TGTGCCAGCAGCCAAGATCGTGACAGGGGAATGGGCTACACCTTC. Amino acids: CASSQDRDRGMGYTF. The chain has TRBV4-2 and TRBJ1-2; 8 bases are shared with TRBD1. The CDR3 consists of 15 residues. CDR1 is LGHNA, CDR2 YNFKEQ, per germline. Trimming removed 0 bases from V and 8 bases from J; junction bases left unmatched: 8.

This chain connects TRBV6-1 to TRBJ1-4; D may be TRBD1 (5 bases). Germline V CDR1 and CDR2: MNHNS, SASEGT. V was trimmed by 3 bases and J by 4 bases, leaving 9 bases between them. The CDR3 is made up of 14 amino acids. CDR3 sequence: CASSETDFNEKLFF. The DNA for the CDR3 is TGTGCCAGCAGTGAGACAGATTTTAATGAAAAACTGTTTTTT.

This clone was recorded a few times. The rearrangement joins TRBV18 to TRBJ2-2; D is perhaps TRBD1 (5 bases). The germline V gene encodes CDR1 KGHSH and CDR2 LQKENI. V was pared by 3 bases and J by 4 bases, with 12 bases between. The CDR3 runs 15 residues. CDR3 bases: TGTGCCAGCTCACCCACACAGGACGGCACCGGGGAGCTGTTTTTT. It yields the protein CASSPTQDGTGELFF. Variable domain in full (rest from reference TRBV18 and TRBJ2-2): NAGVMQNPRHLVRRRGQEARLRCSPMKGHSHVYWYRQLPEEGLKFMVYLQKENIIDESGMPKERFSAEFPKEGPSILRIQQVVRGDSAAYFCASSPTQDGTGELFFGEGSRLTVL.

This clone was detected only a few times. The CDR3 region is CASSTSGLAGAYYEQYF. As DNA, the CDR3 is TGTGCCAGCAGCACGTCGGGACTAGCGGGGGCGTACTACGAGCAGTACTTC. V gene TRBV7-9 combines with J gene TRBJ2-7; TRBD2 matches at 14 bases. The germline CDR1 and CDR2 sequences are SEHNR and FQNEAQ (reference sequence). The V gene end was trimmed by 5 bases and the J gene end by 3 bases; junction bases not matched to a gene: 9. The CDR3 totals 17 residues.

CDR3 in DNA: TGTGCCAGCAGCGGACACGGAGAGACCCAGTACTTC. Its protein product is CASSGHGETQYF. The rearrangement links TRBV13 to TRBJ2-5, with TRBD1 as a possible D gene (5 bases). Trimming removed 5 bases at V and 4 bases at J, with 8 bases between. Germline CDR1 is PRHDT and CDR2 is FYEKMQ (reference sequence). The CDR3 is made up of 12 amino acids.

This clone was found once. The chain couples TRBV5-1 to TRBJ1-1; D is unclear. CDR1 SGHRS and CDR2 YFSETQ come from the germline V gene. With 5 bases removed from V and 1 base from J, the gap between germline ends came to 9 bases. This CDR3 is built from 13 residues. The CDR3 loop reads CASSFRGNTEAFF. CDR3 DNA sequence: TGCGCCAGCAGTTTCCGGGGGAACACTGAAGCTTTCTTT.

V and J are TRBV7-2 and TRBJ1-1; TRBD1 agrees at 8 bases. The CDR3 totals 15 residues. CDR1 is SGHTA, CDR2 FQGNSA, per germline. The V and J ends lost 5 bases and 3 bases, in that order; junction bases with no gene match: 8. The CDR3 nucleotides are TGTGCCAGCAGCAAACCCGGGACAGGCTACACTGAAGCTTTCTTT. Translating gives CASSKPGTGYTEAFF. The whole variable domain, filled in from reference TRBV7-2 and TRBJ1-1, reads GAGVSQSPSNKVTEKGKDVELRCDPISGHTALYWYRQSLGQGLEFLIYFQGNSAPDKSGLPSDRFSAERTGGSVSTLTIQRTQQEDSAVYLCASSKPGTGYTEAFFGQGTRLTVV.

V and J are TRBV27 and TRBJ1-2; 8 bases match TRBD1. Trimming removed 6 bases from V and 7 bases from J; junction bases left unmatched: 7. The CDR3 covers 13 residues. Per the germline V gene, CDR1 is MNHEY and CDR2 is SMNVEV (reference sequence). The CDR3 sequence: CASRPGGLFGYTF. CDR3 bases: TGTGCCAGCAGGCCAGGGGGCTTATTTGGCTACACCTTC.

This clone appeared a single time. V gene TRBV10-3 combines with J gene TRBJ2-7; 10 bases match TRBD1. The ends lost 6 bases at V and 5 bases at J; junction bases unmatched: 7. This CDR3 has 14 residues. CDR1 is ENHRY, CDR2 SYGVKD, per germline. The CDR3 spells CAISPTGGDDEQYF. CDR3 DNA sequence: TGTGCCATCAGCCCGACAGGGGGCGACGACGAGCAGTACTTC.

CDR3 in DNA: TGTGCCAGCAGCGCTATAAACACCGGGGAGCTGTTTTTT. Translating gives CASSAINTGELFF. The chain is built from TRBV9 and TRBJ2-2; no definite D call. From germline, CDR1 is SGDLS and CDR2 YYNGEE. Trimming removed 3 bases from V and 2 bases from J, with 5 bases in between. This CDR3 is 13 amino acids long.

The chain carries TRBV5-1 and TRBJ1-1; no clear D. Germline loops: CDR1 SGHRS, CDR2 YFSETQ. V was pared by 6 bases and J by 4 bases, with 13 bases between. This CDR3 is built from 13 residues. The CDR3 sequence is CASTIVEGTEAFF. The CDR3 region has the DNA TGCGCCAGCACCATTGTAGAGGGCACTGAAGCTTTCTTT.

This clone came up once. The V call is TRBV4-2, the J call TRBJ1-2; tentative D call: TRBD1 (5 bases). V gave up 0 bases and J gave up 3 bases, with 11 bases separating them. CDR1 LGHNA and CDR2 YNFKEQ come from the germline V gene. The CDR3 runs 15 residues. The CDR3 sequence is CASSQDLAGDYGYTF. CDR3 DNA: TGTGCCAGCAGCCAAGATCTTGCGGGGGACTATGGCTACACCTTC.

For the CDR3, the DNA is TGCAGTGCCTTAGTGGACACCATATATTTT. Translated, it gives CSALVDTIYF. J is TRBJ1-3 and V is TRBV20-1; D uncertain. The CDR3 has 10 amino acids. Germline loops: CDR1 DFQATT, CDR2 SNEGSKA (reference sequence). Between the trimmed V and J ends, which lost 6 bases and 8 bases, there was a span of 8 bases.

In nucleotides, the CDR3 is TGCGCCAGCAAAGAACAGCCTAGCGGCGGATACAATGAGCAGTTCTTC. Amino acids: CASKEQPSGGYNEQFF. The chain links TRBV5-1 to TRBJ2-1, with 7 bases matching TRBD2. V trimming: 6 bases; J trimming: 4 bases; junction bases outside the gene matches: 13. The germline gives CDR1 SGHRS, CDR2 YFSETQ. This CDR3 region has 16 residues.

The chain links TRBV4-1 to TRBJ2-7, with TRBD2 matching 8 bases. The CDR3 totals 17 residues. J was trimmed by 7 bases and V by 1 base; bases with no gene match: 15. Germline CDR1 reads MGHRA; CDR2 reads YSYEKL. The CDR3 sequence: CASSQARQRGSFREQYF. The CDR3 region has the DNA TGCGCCAGCAGCCAAGCACGCCAGCGGGGGTCCTTTCGGGAGCAGTACTTC.

The table lists this clone with a few counts. The V call is TRBV2, the J call TRBJ1-2; D is perhaps TRBD1 (5 bases). The ends were cut back, 10 bases at V and 6 bases at J, with 18 bases in the middle. Germline lookup yields CDR1 SNHLY and CDR2 FYNNEI. CDR3 size: 13 residues. CDR3 amino acids: CATGGESENGYTF. The DNA of the CDR3 is TGTGCCACCGGAGGGGAGTCGGAGAATGGCTACACCTTC.

The CDR3 DNA follows: TGTGCCAGCAGGACTAGCGGTAGGACAGATACGCAGTATTTT. Its translation is CASRTSGRTDTQYF. The chain combines TRBV5-6 with TRBJ2-3, with 9 bases aligning to TRBD2. Germline V gene lookup returns CDR1 SGHDT and CDR2 YYEEEE. This CDR3 has 14 residues. The trim removed 5 bases at V and 3 bases at J, leaving 4 bases unmatched.

This clone has only a few counts. The chain uses TRBV2 and TRBJ2-3; TRBD2 aligns across 13 bases. CDR3 length: 17 amino acids. Germline CDR1 reads SNHLY; CDR2 reads FYNNEI. Trimming took 3 bases from V and 3 from J; bases not matched to a gene: 6. CDR3 amino acids: CASSDKTSGGGTDTQYF. The CDR3 region has the DNA TGTGCCAGCAGTGACAAAACTAGCGGGGGGGGAACAGATACGCAGTATTTT.

V usage is TRBV5-6 and J usage is TRBJ1-5; D not resolved. Trimming left V 1 base short and J 6 bases short, with 8 bases between. Germline assignment: CDR1 SGHDT and CDR2 YYEEEE. This CDR3 region has 13 residues. CDR3 region: CASSLRAGQPQHF. CDR3 nucleotides: TGTGCCAGCAGCTTGAGGGCGGGTCAGCCCCAGCATTTT.

The chain has TRBV2 and TRBJ2-7; TRBD2 is a possible D gene (6 bases). This CDR3 is 12 amino acids long. Germline V gives CDR1 SNHLY, CDR2 FYNNEI. V was trimmed by 10 bases and J by 11 bases, leaving 21 bases between them. CDR3 region: CAKSGLQGAEYF. The CDR3 DNA sequence: TGTGCCAAGTCGGGACTCCAGGGAGCAGAGTACTTC.

The table lists this clone with a few counts. CDR3 nucleotides: TGTGCCAGCAGCTTAGCCCCGGGGGGAGGGGCGAATCAGCCCCAGCATTTT. It translates to CASSLAPGGGANQPQHF. This chain joins TRBV7-2 and TRBJ1-5; TRBD1 is a possible D gene (5 bases). The CDR3 extends over 17 amino acids. Looked up from germline, CDR1 is SGHTA and CDR2 is FQGNSA. The V gene lost 0 bases and the J gene lost 4 bases, with 16 bases spanning the gap.